The 24 T cell receptor beta chains in this list originate from one sample, sequenced in a study of OX40 agonist ivuxolimab in advanced cancers. The assay was immunoSEQ multiplex PCR, and TCRdb's table has in-frame clones only and misses some. The table records about 69,000 clones, more than 75% of them present only once. Sequencing used CD4+ or CD8+ T cells sorted from blood, obtained in a trial of the OX40 agonist ivuxolimab. These TCRs come from an adult with an advanced solid tumor such as melanoma, head and neck, liver or kidney cancer.

The rearrangement uses TRBV12-5 and TRBJ1-2; 10 nucleotides line up with TRBD1. The CDR3 is made up of 15 amino acids. Trimming removed 5 bases from V and 8 bases from J; junction bases left unmatched: 11. CDR1 and CDR2 from the germline V gene are LGHNT and FRNRAP. The CDR3 DNA is TGTGCTAGTGGTCTCTCCGCGACAGGGGGCCAAGGCTACACCTTC. Its translation: CASGLSATGGQGYTF.

This chain connects TRBV28 to TRBJ2-4; 7 nucleotides agree with TRBD1. Germline CDR1 reads MDHEN; CDR2 reads SYDVKM. Losses at the gene ends were 1 base for V and 2 bases for J; bases not matched to a gene: 5. The CDR3 contains 16 residues. CDR3 protein: CASSLYRRGTKNIQYF. In DNA form, the CDR3 reads TGTGCCAGCAGTTTATACCGCAGGGGGACCAAAAACATTCAGTACTTC.

The gene calls are TRBV5-1 and TRBJ1-1; unclear D gene. Germline V gene data show CDR1 as SGHRS and CDR2 as YFSETQ. V was cut by 0 bases and J by 1 base, with 13 bases left in between. The CDR3 loop spans 16 amino acids. CDR3 region: CASSLAYRKGNTEAFF. The CDR3 DNA follows: TGCGCCAGCAGCTTGGCTTACCGAAAGGGGAACACTGAAGCTTTCTTT. Filled out from reference TRBV5-1 and TRBJ1-1, the complete variable domain reads KAGVTQTPRYLIKTRGQQVTLSCSPISGHRSVSWYQQTPGQGLQFLFEYFSETQRNKGNFPGRFSGRQFSNSRSEMNVSTLELGDSALYLCASSLAYRKGNTEAFFGQGTRLTVV.

The chain employs TRBV27 and TRBJ2-1; D gene ambiguous. CDR3 size: 16 residues. Trimming took 5 bases from V and 3 from J, leaving 17 bases between them. The germline gives CDR1 MNHEY, CDR2 SMNVEV (reference sequence). The CDR3 sequence is CASSTASPANYNEQFF. CDR3 nucleotides: TGTGCCAGCAGTACAGCTTCCCCCGCGAACTACAATGAGCAGTTCTTC.

This chain connects TRBV6-1 to TRBJ2-1; TRBD2 might be the D (5 bases). The V and J ends lost 2 bases and 12 bases respectively, with 11 bases between them. There are 12 residues in the CDR3. CDR1 and CDR2 (germline): MNHNS, SASEGT. The CDR3 coding sequence is TGTGCCAGCAGTGAATATGGAGGTCTGCAGTTCTTC. Translated, it gives CASSEYGGLQFF.

In its sample, this clone was seen once. This sequence joins TRBV19 and TRBJ2-4; a weak D match, TRBD1 (6 bases). Germline V gives CDR1 LNHDA, CDR2 SQIVND (reference sequence). The V gene lost 0 bases and the J gene lost 6 bases, with 12 bases spanning the gap. The CDR3 is 15 amino acids. The CDR3 spells CASSIDRGRGNIQYF. The DNA for the CDR3 is TGTGCCAGTAGTATAGACAGGGGCCGTGGAAACATTCAGTACTTC.

This chain uses TRBV4-2 with TRBJ2-5, with D perhaps assigned TRBD1 or TRBD2 (5 bases each). The CDR3 is made up of 15 amino acids. V lost 0 bases to trimming and J lost 5 bases, with 13 bases between them. CDR1 is LGHNA, CDR2 YNFKEQ, per germline. The chain's CDR3 is CASSQDRGAGETQYF. CDR3 bases: TGTGCCAGCAGCCAAGATCGGGGTGCAGGGGAGACCCAGTACTTC.

The chain joins TRBV7-2 to TRBJ1-2; D is undetermined. This CDR3 region has 14 residues. V dropped 1 base and J dropped 0 bases, with 6 bases sitting between them. The germline CDR1 and CDR2 sequences are SGHTA and FQGNSA. CDR3 loop: CASSLGPANYGYTF. Written as DNA, the CDR3 is TGTGCCAGCAGCTTAGGGCCAGCTAACTATGGCTACACCTTC.

The rearrangement uses TRBV7-9 and TRBJ1-2; 9 nucleotides line up with TRBD1. Trimming at V came to 0 bases and at J to 7 bases, leaving 18 bases not matched to a gene. The CDR3 loop spans 19 amino acids. The germline V gene has CDR1 SEHNR and CDR2 FQNEAQ (reference sequence). DNA of the CDR3: TGTGCCAGCAGCTTAGCCTACACAACCCCCGCGACAGGGGGTGGTGGCTACACCTTC. Protein product: CASSLAYTTPATGGGGYTF.

The genes are TRBV19 and TRBJ2-7; the D call may be TRBD1 or TRBD2 (5 bases each). V gave up 6 bases and J gave up 2 bases, with 11 bases separating them. Germline CDR1 and CDR2: LNHDA and SQIVND (reference sequence). The CDR3 sequence is 13 residues long. CDR3 protein: CASRGTDAYEQYF. CDR3 nucleotide sequence: TGTGCCAGTAGGGGGACCGATGCCTACGAGCAGTACTTC.

This clone was found a few times. The chain couples TRBV6-1 to TRBJ1-5; D is possibly TRBD1 (6 bases). Trimming stripped 4 bases from V and 5 bases from J, with 15 bases between. The germline CDR1 and CDR2 sequences are MNHNS and SASEGT. The CDR3 sequence is 15 residues long. The CDR3: CASSALRGGDQPQHF. The CDR3 nucleotides are TGTGCCAGCAGTGCTCTCAGGGGAGGGGATCAGCCCCAGCATTTT.

V is TRBV18 and J is TRBJ2-1, with TRBD2 matching 9 bases. V lost 3 bases and J lost 9; bases outside the gene matches: 6. Germline-derived CDR1 and CDR2 are KGHSH and LQKENI. This CDR3 comprises 14 residues. The CDR3 loop reads CASSPGSGRGEQFF. CDR3 sequence (DNA): TGTGCCAGCTCACCGGGTAGCGGGAGAGGTGAGCAGTTCTTC.

This chain connects TRBV4-2 to TRBJ1-6; no clear D. V was clipped by 2 bases and J by 7 bases, with 9 bases between them. The V gene's germline CDR1 is LGHNA and CDR2 YNFKEQ. CDR3 length equals 14 residues. CDR3 nucleotides: TGTGCCAGCAGCCAATTTACGGGGAATTCACCCCTCCACTTT. Translated, it gives CASSQFTGNSPLHF.

The rearrangement joins TRBV5-4 to TRBJ2-1; 8 nucleotides agree with TRBD1. There are 15 residues in the CDR3. The junction had 11 bases not matched to a gene; V was cut back by 5 bases and J by 7 bases. The germline V gene has CDR1 SGHNT and CDR2 YYREEE (reference sequence). The CDR3 DNA follows: TGTGCCAGCAGTATAGGACAGGGACCCCCTAATGAGCAGTTCTTC. Its protein product is CASSIGQGPPNEQFF.

The rearrangement joins TRBV7-2 to TRBJ1-3, with D uncertain. Looked up from germline, CDR1 is SGHTA and CDR2 is FQGNSA. With 3 bases removed from V and 4 bases from J, the gap between germline ends came to 7 bases. The CDR3 has 13 amino acids. Here the CDR3 DNA reads TGTGCCAGCAGCTTGACCACGGGAAACACCATATATTTT. It yields the protein CASSLTTGNTIYF.

This chain joins TRBV2 and TRBJ1-1; maybe TRBD1 (6 bases). Germline CDR1 reads SNHLY; CDR2 reads FYNNEI. The CDR3 runs 15 residues. The V and J ends lost 5 bases and 4 bases respectively, with 17 bases between them. For the CDR3, the DNA is TGTGCCAGCAGTTCTAACAGGGTTCTCTCCACTGAAGCTTTCTTT. This gives the protein CASSSNRVLSTEAFF.

The V call is TRBV5-1, the J call TRBJ2-1; tentatively, D is TRBD1 (6 bases). Germline CDR1 reads SGHRS; CDR2 reads YFSETQ. CDR3 length: 15 amino acids. Trimming removed 0 bases from V and 7 bases from J, with 14 bases in between. The CDR3 sequence is CASSLGSSGENEQFF. CDR3 sequence (DNA): TGCGCCAGCAGCTTGGGGTCGTCAGGGGAGAATGAGCAGTTCTTC.

The chain couples TRBV10-3 to TRBJ2-3, with D possibly called TRBD1 or TRBD2 (6 bases each). The CDR3 runs 16 residues. Germline V CDR1 and CDR2: ENHRY, SYGVKD. Trimming pared 4 bases from V and 3 bases from J, leaving 17 bases between. The CDR3 loop is CAISAGATGRTDTQYF. Here the CDR3 DNA reads TGTGCCATCAGTGCGGGGGCGACAGGCAGGACAGATACGCAGTATTTT.

This chain uses TRBV18 with TRBJ1-1, with 9 bases matching TRBD1. Germline V gene sequence: CDR1 KGHSH, CDR2 LQKENI. The CDR3 spans 16 residues. The V segment lost 0 bases and the J segment 5 bases; nucleotides outside the gene matches: 7. The CDR3 is CASSPPNRGRRTEAFF. As DNA, the CDR3 is TGTGCCAGCTCACCACCGAACAGGGGGCGGAGAACTGAAGCTTTCTTT.

This clone was observed once. CDR3 region: CSVPRLGEGTEAFF. DNA for the CDR3: TGCAGCGTTCCCCGACTGGGGGAGGGGACTGAAGCTTTCTTT. The chain links TRBV29-1 to TRBJ1-1; maybe TRBD1 (5 bases). Trimming shortened V by 5 bases and J by 5 bases, and 18 bases separated the two germline ends. Germline loops: CDR1 SQVTM, CDR2 ANQGSEA. This CDR3 is 14 amino acids long.

This chain uses TRBV19 with TRBJ2-5, with D perhaps being TRBD1 or TRBD2 (6 bases each). Germline V CDR1 and CDR2: LNHDA, SQIVND (reference sequence). The CDR3 consists of 15 residues. V lost 4 bases, J lost 2 bases, and 14 bases lay in between. CDR3 protein: CASSRGGMGQETQYF. CDR3 DNA: TGTGCCAGTAGTAGAGGGGGGATGGGGCAAGAGACCCAGTACTTC.

This rearrangement joins TRBV5-1 to TRBJ2-3; no definite D call. Germline values: CDR1 SGHRS, CDR2 YFSETQ. Deletions cut 3 bases from V and 1 base from J, with 12 bases between. CDR3 length: 15 amino acids. CDR3 sequence reads: CASSWAGQGTDTQYF. As DNA, the CDR3 is TGCGCCAGCAGCTGGGCCGGGCAGGGCACAGATACGCAGTATTTT.

The chain joins TRBV18 to TRBJ1-2, with D tentatively TRBD1 (5 bases). V was pared by 3 bases and J by 6 bases, with 14 bases between. Per the germline V gene, CDR1 is KGHSH and CDR2 is LQKENI. The CDR3 loop spans 14 amino acids. The CDR3 sequence is CASSPSSDKHGYTF. The CDR3 coding sequence is TGTGCCAGCTCACCCTCCTCGGACAAGCATGGCTACACCTTC.

The chain joins TRBV7-2 to TRBJ2-1; maybe TRBD2 (6 bases). V was cut by 4 bases and J by 10 bases, with 17 bases left in between. Per germline, CDR1 SGHTA and CDR2 FQGNSA. The CDR3 is made up of 14 amino acids. The CDR3 sequence: CASSYPGEGGEQFF. CDR3 DNA sequence: TGTGCCAGCAGCTACCCAGGAGAGGGAGGCGAGCAGTTCTTC.